These T cell receptor beta chains were read from a single sample in a study of OX40 agonist ivuxolimab in advanced cancers. TCRdb's table, derived via immunoSEQ multiplex PCR, lists solely in-frame clones and lacks some. The sample holds about 61,000 clones, roughly four fifths seen once. Here the sequenced sample was CD4+ or CD8+ T cells sorted from blood, taken in a trial of the OX40 agonist ivuxolimab. These receptors were collected from an adult with an advanced solid tumor such as melanoma, head and neck, liver or kidney cancer. The CDR3 runs from the conserved cysteine through the conserved F or W. D genes are given only for firm matches. Only some rows state a clone size, as once, few, many or a class for expanded clones.

abundance	v_gene	d_gene	j_gene	CDR3aa	CDR3nt
-	TRBV10-3	TRBD2	TRBJ2-7	CAISGSGVSYEQYF	TGTGCCATCAGTGGTAGCGGGGTAAGCTACGAGCAGTACTTC
few	TRBV5-4	TRBD1	TRBJ1-6	CASSLGSTGVRSPLHF	TGTGCCAGCAGCTTGGGCTCGACAGGGGTACGTTCACCCCTCCACTTT
few	TRBV5-1	TRBD1	TRBJ1-1	CASSIRTGKVDTEAFF	TGCGCCAGCAGCATACGGACAGGGAAGGTGGACACTGAAGCTTTCTTT
-	TRBV6-5	-	TRBJ1-5	CASSYVRLQPQHF	TGTGCCAGCAGTTATGTACGGCTTCAGCCCCAGCATTTT
once	TRBV5-8	-	TRBJ1-5	CASTVGYQPQHF	TGTGCCAGCACGGTGGGATACCAGCCCCAGCATTTT
-	TRBV7-6	TRBD1	TRBJ2-7	CASSPSGTGDYEQYF	TGTGCCAGCAGCCCCTCCGGGACAGGAGATTACGAGCAGTACTTC
-	TRBV21-1	-	TRBJ2-7	CASSKARENLPRPDRGKYEQYF	TGTGCCAGCAGCAAAGCGCGCGAGAATCTGCCAAGGCCGGATCGTGGAAAGTACGAGCAGTACTTC
-	TRBV7-2	TRBD1	TRBJ2-1	CASSTQGGPYNEQFF	TGTGCCAGCAGCACACAAGGGGGCCCCTACAATGAGCAGTTCTTC
-	TRBV9	-	TRBJ2-3	CASSVVLGDTQYF	TGTGCCAGCAGCGTAGTTCTTGGAGATACGCAGTATTTT
-	TRBV7-2	-	TRBJ2-1	CASRLPNGWNEQFF	TGTGCCAGCAGACTACCCAATGGGTGGAATGAGCAGTTCTTC
-	TRBV11-2	TRBD2	TRBJ2-1	CASSSTSGGRANEQFF	TGTGCCAGCAGCTCGACTAGCGGGGGGAGGGCCAATGAGCAGTTCTTC
-	TRBV11-3	-	TRBJ1-3	CASTLAAGNTIYF	TGTGCCAGCACCCTGGCAGCTGGAAACACCATATATTTT
-	TRBV14	-	TRBJ2-3	CASSQDHARDTQYF	TGTGCCAGCAGCCAAGATCACGCCAGGGATACGCAGTATTTT
-	TRBV4-2	TRBD1	TRBJ2-5	CASSTETGGQRYF	TGTGCCAGCAGCACCGAAACAGGGGGCCAGCGGTACTTC
-	TRBV20-1	TRBD1	TRBJ1-2	CSASGQSF	TGCAGTGCCTCGGGACAGTCCTTC
once	TRBV6-6	-	TRBJ2-7	CASSYEQGGAYEQYF	TGTGCCAGCAGTTACGAACAGGGTGGGGCCTACGAGCAGTACTTC
-	TRBV21-1	-	TRBJ2-7	CASSAPGTNEQYF	TGTGCCAGCAGCGCCCCCGGGACCAACGAGCAGTACTTC
-	TRBV6-5	-	TRBJ2-7	CASSYGRVEDEQYF	TGTGCCAGCAGTTACGGCAGGGTAGAGGACGAGCAGTACTTC
-	TRBV30	-	TRBJ2-3	CAWIPGSTDTQYF	TGTGCCTGGATACCGGGATCGACAGATACGCAGTATTTT
-	TRBV6-1	-	TRBJ2-3	CASNRGWQDTQYF	TGTGCCAGCAATCGAGGGTGGCAGGATACGCAGTATTTT
-	TRBV6-1	-	TRBJ1-6	CASSERLQTGNSPLHF	TGTGCCAGCAGTGAGCGCCTTCAGACGGGGAATTCACCCCTCCACTTT
-	TRBV15	-	TRBJ1-6	CATSRDHQRGRVGSPLHF	TGTGCCACCAGCAGAGACCATCAAAGGGGCAGGGTAGGCTCACCCCTCCACTTT
-	TRBV9	-	TRBJ2-7	CASTGTTYEQYF	TGTGCCAGCACCGGGACAACCTACGAGCAGTACTTC
-	TRBV10-3	TRBD1	TRBJ1-1	CAISASTGGEVGTEAFF	TGTGCCATCAGTGCTTCGACAGGGGGCGAGGTTGGGACTGAAGCTTTCTTT
-	TRBV4-2	TRBD1	TRBJ2-1	CASSQGGQGANEQFF	TGTGCCAGCAGCCAAGGGGGACAGGGCGCCAATGAGCAGTTCTTC
-	TRBV7-9	-	TRBJ2-2	CASSRPDGNTGELFF	TGTGCCAGCAGCCGACCCGACGGGAACACCGGGGAGCTGTTTTTT
-	TRBV5-1	TRBD1	TRBJ1-1	CASQGQGVEGAFF	TGCGCCAGCCAGGGCCAGGGGGTCGAAGGAGCTTTCTTT
-	TRBV7-8	-	TRBJ2-3	CASSLAGRTDTQYF	TGTGCCAGCAGCTTAGCTGGGAGGACTGATACGCAGTATTTT
-	TRBV19	TRBD1	TRBJ1-2	CASSIGTGGTANYGYTF	TGTGCCAGTAGTATCGGGACAGGGGGGACAGCTAACTATGGCTACACCTTC
-	TRBV5-1	TRBD1	TRBJ2-2	CASSLGTGDTGELFF	TGCGCCAGCAGCTTGGGGACAGGGGACACCGGGGAGCTGTTTTTT
-	TRBV7-4	-	TRBJ2-3	CASWENTQYF	TGTGCCAGCTGGGAGAATACGCAGTATTTT
-	TRBV18	TRBD1	TRBJ2-5	CASSQTGGRETQYF	TGTGCCAGCTCACAGACAGGGGGCAGGGAGACCCAGTACTTC
-	TRBV5-8	TRBD2	TRBJ2-1	CASIQAGGRLANEQFF	TGTGCCAGCATCCAAGCGGGAGGGAGGCTGGCAAATGAGCAGTTCTTC
few	TRBV4-1	TRBD1	TRBJ1-6	CASSQGDRVLPLHF	TGCGCCAGCAGCCAAGGAGACAGGGTGTTACCCCTCCACTTT
few	TRBV9	TRBD1	TRBJ2-2	CASSPGQGLGGELFF	TGTGCCAGCAGCCCCGGACAGGGGCTTGGCGGGGAGCTGTTTTTT
-	TRBV9	-	TRBJ1-3	CASSVETLGNTIYF	TGTGCCAGCAGCGTAGAGACTCTTGGAAACACCATATATTTT
-	TRBV7-9	-	TRBJ2-7	CASSSGRIYEQYF	TGTGCCAGCAGCTCGGGGCGGATCTACGAGCAGTACTTC
-	TRBV5-6	TRBD1	TRBJ1-1	CASRVTGGTEAFF	TGTGCCAGCAGAGTGACAGGGGGAACTGAAGCTTTCTTT
-	TRBV10-3	-	TRBJ1-5	CAISSRGDNQPQHF	TGTGCCATCAGTAGTCGAGGGGACAATCAGCCCCAGCATTTT
-	TRBV27	-	TRBJ1-2	CASSLGPTSNYGYTF	TGTGCCAGCAGTCTGGGACCGACTTCTAACTATGGCTACACCTTC
-	TRBV28	-	TRBJ1-3	CASKLSTSGNTIYF	TGTGCCAGCAAATTGTCAACCTCTGGAAACACCATATATTTT
once	TRBV28	TRBD1	TRBJ2-5	CASSSLTGPVETQYF	TGTGCCAGCAGTAGCCTGACAGGGCCGGTGGAGACCCAGTACTTC
-	TRBV18	-	TRBJ1-2	CASSAPGLANYGYTF	TGTGCCAGCTCCGCTCCCGGACTAGCTAACTATGGCTACACCTTC
-	TRBV28	TRBD1	TRBJ1-5	CASSPGTGDNQPQHF	TGTGCCAGCAGCCCCGGGACAGGGGACAATCAGCCCCAGCATTTT
-	TRBV7-9	-	TRBJ1-2	CASSFGGSYGYTF	TGTGCCAGCAGCTTTGGGGGCAGCTATGGCTACACCTTC